This record concerns one T cell receptor beta chain sequence. Germline CDR1 is LGHDT and CDR2 is YNNKEL (reference sequence). The CDR3 is made up of 15 amino acids. V lost 0 bases and J lost 2, with 10 bases in between. Healthy donors constituted the control group, matched for age and sex. Negative isolation yielded CD4+ and CD8+ T cells, and FACS enriched TEMRA cells. These data originate in a study of CD8 T cells in Susac syndrome. When the RNA was reverse transcribed, random hexamers were used with an input of roughly 0.5 to 1 ug. The authors amplified TCR beta CDR3 across 54 Vbeta and 13 Jbeta using immunoSEQ multiplex PCR. TCRdb re-called the immunoSEQ multiplex PCR reads with MiXCR, one entry per CDR3 protein. This table holds about 89,000 distinct CDR3 sequences, 90% to 95% found once.

The TCR comes from a human donor in good health. This chain links TRBV3-1 with TRBJ2-5; no firm D call. The sample was CD8+ T cells from PBMCs. For the CDR3, the DNA is TGTGCCAGCAGCCAAGAAAGTCCCAGGCAAGAGACCCAGTACTTC. Its translation is CASSQESPRQETQYF.